This record concerns one T cell receptor beta chain sequence. Its cognate antigen is unknown. TCRdb's copy holds only in-frame clones and misses some; the assay was immunoSEQ multiplex PCR. Here the sample spans about 91,000 clones, about nine tenths being singletons. This sample was included in a study of identifying expanded T cells in peripheral blood. General study results and limits: Differentially abundant clones: roughly 1.2 between replicates, approximately 16 at two to three weeks, around 19 at four.

No infections or other immune events were documented during collection. Germline-derived CDR1 and CDR2 are MNHEY and SVGAGI. The CDR3 extends over 14 amino acids. Trimming left V 6 bases short and J 0 bases short, with 9 bases between. V usage is TRBV6-5 and J usage is TRBJ2-1; no clear D gene. Sequenced: blood. The sequence derives from a person aged 18 to 69 in good health. The CDR3 spells CASSSGDSYNEQFF. The CDR3 DNA is TGTGCCAGCAGCTCCGGAGACTCCTACAATGAGCAGTTCTTC.